A single sample gave rise to the 25 T cell receptor beta chains below, sequenced in a study of blood T cell repertoires in COVID-19. Here immunoSEQ multiplex PCR was the method, and the copy in TCRdb shows in-frame clones only, minus some. The sample records 130,000 to 150,000 clones, roughly 80% being singletons. Sample: peripheral blood. All receptors derive from a woman in her seventies with COVID-19, enrolled during active disease.

This clone was recorded only once. This chain links TRBV7-2 with TRBJ2-1, with D maybe TRBD2 (7 bases). The CDR3 consists of 15 residues. V lost 1 base and J lost 8, with 15 bases in between. Germline V gives CDR1 SGHTA, CDR2 FQGNSA. The DNA of the CDR3 is TGTGCCAGCAGCTTAGAGGCCCGGGGGGCTGATGAGCAGTTCTTC. It specifies CASSLEARGADEQFF. Full variable domain (remainder filled in from reference TRBV7-2 and TRBJ2-1): GAGVSQSPSNKVTEKGKDVELRCDPISGHTALYWYRQSLGQGLEFLIYFQGNSAPDKSGLPSDRFSAERTGGSVSTLTIQRTQQEDSAVYLCASSLEARGADEQFFGPGTRLTVL.

CDR3 in amino acids: CASSIIGGSEKLFF. CDR3 bases: TGTGCCAGCAGCATAATAGGGGGCAGCGAAAAACTGTTTTTT. The genes are TRBV6-5 and TRBJ1-4, with 7 nucleotides matching TRBD1. CDR3 length: 14 residues. Per the germline V gene, CDR1 is MNHEY and CDR2 is SVGAGI. The V and J ends lost 6 bases and 8 bases, in that order; junction bases with no gene match: 9.

V is TRBV4-1 and J is TRBJ1-1; perhaps TRBD1 as D (6 bases). The germline V gene has CDR1 MGHRA and CDR2 YSYEKL. The CDR3 totals 16 residues. V lost 0 bases, J lost 3 bases, and 14 bases lay in between. CDR3 DNA: TGCGCCAGCAGCCAAGATTGGCGCAGGGGATACACTGAAGCTTTCTTT. Protein product: CASSQDWRRGYTEAFF.

V is TRBV9 and J is TRBJ1-4, with D maybe TRBD1 (5 bases). The ends were cut back, 0 bases at V and 8 bases at J, with 14 bases in the middle. The CDR3 contains 15 residues. The V gene's germline CDR1 is SGDLS and CDR2 YYNGEE. The CDR3 DNA is TGTGCCAGCAGCGTAGCGGGGGGGACCGCCGAAAAACTGTTTTTT. It encodes CASSVAGGTAEKLFF.

This sequence joins TRBV5-3 and TRBJ1-1; D might be TRBD1 (5 bases). Being an ORF, TRBV5-3 has a function that is uncertain. V lost 6 bases and J 0 bases, leaving 12 bases between the germline ends. This CDR3 has 14 amino acids. The CDR3, as DNA: TGTGCCAGAATCAGGGTAGTCATGAACACTGAAGCTTTCTTT. This sequence encodes CARIRVVMNTEAFF.

The V gene is TRBV5-6, the J gene TRBJ2-7; possible D gene TRBD1, 5 bases. Trimming shortened V by 1 base and J by 2 bases, and 10 bases separated the two germline ends. This CDR3 has 14 residues. Germline loops: CDR1 SGHDT, CDR2 YYEEEE. The CDR3 is CASSLQGRTYEQYF. The CDR3 DNA is TGTGCCAGCAGCTTGCAGGGAAGAACCTACGAGCAGTACTTC.

The J gene is TRBJ1-1, the V gene TRBV30; D not resolved. The V and J ends lost 0 bases and 1 base respectively, with 9 bases between them. The CDR3 sequence is 14 residues long. The V gene's germline CDR1 is GTSNPN and CDR2 SVGIG (reference sequence). CDR3 DNA: TGTGCCTGGAGTGTACGGGGAGAGAACACTGAAGCTTTCTTT. This sequence encodes CAWSVRGENTEAFF.

This sequence joins TRBV19 and TRBJ1-1; the match to TRBD1 covers 7 bases. Germline trimming cut 4 bases from V and 2 bases from J; bases unmatched to any gene: 4. The germline V gene has CDR1 LNHDA and CDR2 SQIVND (reference sequence). The CDR3 covers 14 residues. The CDR3 DNA reads as TGTGCCAGTAGTAATGTAGGGGGCAACACTGAAGCTTTCTTT. This encodes CASSNVGGNTEAFF.

The V call is TRBV18, the J call TRBJ1-3; no definite D call. V was shortened by 1 base and J by 4 bases, with 14 bases between the two germline ends. Germline CDR1 KGHSH, CDR2 LQKENI. CDR3 length: 16 amino acids. CDR3 in amino acids: CASSPQTISWGNTIYF. CDR3 DNA: TGTGCCAGCTCACCACAGACAATCTCGTGGGGAAACACCATATATTTT.

This chain uses TRBV27 with TRBJ1-6, with D possibly being TRBD1 (6 bases). Trimming shortened V by 4 bases and J by 4 bases, and 8 bases separated the two germline ends. The CDR3 length is 14 residues. The germline CDR1 and CDR2 sequences are MNHEY and SMNVEV (reference sequence). The CDR3 reads CASSSGQYNSPLHF. CDR3 coding DNA: TGTGCCAGCAGTTCCGGACAGTATAATTCACCCCTCCACTTT.

The chain is built from TRBV5-6 and TRBJ2-1; D perhaps matches TRBD2 (6 bases). The V end lost 2 bases, the J end lost 0 bases, and 15 bases lay between the germline ends. The CDR3 spans 17 residues. Germline V lookup: CDR1 SGHDT, CDR2 YYEEEE. Written as DNA, the CDR3 is TGTGCCAGCAGCTTCCTTCTGGGGGGAAGCTCCTACAATGAGCAGTTCTTC. Protein: CASSFLLGGSSYNEQFF.

This clone occurred once. J is TRBJ2-1 and V is TRBV6-5; D not resolved. The CDR3 is 11 residues long. V was pared by 3 bases and J by 7 bases, with 4 bases between. Germline CDR1 reads MNHEY; CDR2 reads SVGAGI. The CDR3 coding sequence is TGTGCCAGCAGTTATATGAATGAGCAGTTCTTC. Its translation is CASSYMNEQFF.

J is TRBJ1-2 and V is TRBV4-1; possible D gene TRBD1, 5 bases. The CDR3 consists of 16 residues. V gave up 0 bases and J gave up 7 bases, with 18 bases separating them. Per the germline V gene, CDR1 is MGHRA and CDR2 is YSYEKL. The CDR3 reads CASSQDLDSSLGGYTF. The CDR3 DNA reads TGCGCCAGCAGCCAAGATCTCGACAGCAGCTTGGGTGGCTACACCTTC.

The gene calls are TRBV29-1 and TRBJ1-2; D might be TRBD1 (6 bases). The CDR3 sequence is 11 residues long. V lost 7 bases and J lost 5, with 11 bases in between. CDR1 is SQVTM, CDR2 ANQGSEA, per germline. DNA for the CDR3: TGCAGCGACAGGGTTGGTTATGGCTACACCTTC. Encoded protein: CSDRVGYGYTF.

The rearrangement links TRBV19 to TRBJ1-2, with a weak D call TRBD1 (5 bases). Germline values: CDR1 LNHDA, CDR2 SQIVND (reference sequence). This CDR3 region has 14 residues. V lost 3 bases and J lost 5, with 13 bases in between. The CDR3 sequence is CASSMVAGLYGYTF. DNA of the CDR3: TGTGCCAGTAGTATGGTCGCAGGGCTGTATGGCTACACCTTC.

The genes are TRBV4-2 and TRBJ1-1; 9 bases fit TRBD1. Germline loops: CDR1 LGHNA, CDR2 YNFKEQ. The ends lost 6 bases at V and 6 bases at J; junction bases unmatched: 11. The CDR3 has 15 amino acids. CDR3 DNA sequence: TGTGCCAGCAGGATTGGGGGACAGGGTGTGGCTGAAGCTTTCTTT. It encodes CASRIGGQGVAEAFF.

The chain recombines TRBV6-6 with TRBJ1-2, with D hard to call. CDR1 is MNHNY, CDR2 SVGAGI, per germline (reference sequence). V was cut by 6 bases and J by 2 bases, with 16 bases left in between. CDR3 length: 15 amino acids. CDR3 sequence: CASSIDGRPNYGYTF. The CDR3 nucleotides read TGTGCCAGCAGCATCGATGGCAGGCCAAACTATGGCTACACCTTC.

The chain uses TRBV30 and TRBJ1-1; 7 bases are shared with TRBD1. V was pared by 2 bases and J by 1 base, with 1 base of the junction left unmatched. Germline V gene data show CDR1 as GTSNPN and CDR2 as SVGIG (reference sequence). The CDR3 runs 13 residues. The CDR3, as DNA: TGTGCCTGGAGTCCAGGGGGGAACACTGAAGCTTTCTTT. This gives the protein CAWSPGGNTEAFF.

This rearrangement joins TRBV5-1 to TRBJ2-1; D gene ambiguous. V gave up 0 bases and J gave up 2 bases, with 12 bases separating them. The germline V gene has CDR1 SGHRS and CDR2 YFSETQ. The CDR3 runs 16 residues. CDR3 sequence (DNA): TGCGCCAGCAGCTTGGGTAGTTCAGGTCCCTACAATGAGCAGTTCTTC. Translating it yields CASSLGSSGPYNEQFF.

The V gene is TRBV2, the J gene TRBJ2-7; 7 bases are a match to TRBD1. Trimming removed 6 bases from V and 3 bases from J; junction bases left unmatched: 8. The CDR3 loop spans 14 amino acids. Germline V gene sequence: CDR1 SNHLY, CDR2 FYNNEI. CDR3 protein: CASRETTGSYEQYF. The CDR3 region has the DNA TGTGCCAGCAGGGAAACGACAGGGAGCTACGAGCAGTACTTC. The entire variable domain, with the rest obtained from reference TRBV2 and TRBJ2-7, is as follows: EPEVTQTPSHQVTQMGQEVILRCVPISNHLYFYWYRQILGQKVEFLVSFYNNEISEKSEIFDDQFSVERPDGSNFTLKIRSTKLEDSAMYFCASRETTGSYEQYFGPGTRLTVT.

The chain employs TRBV6-5 and TRBJ1-2; 7 positions match TRBD1. Trimming cost V 7 bases and J 4 bases; bases outside gene matches: 3. CDR3 size: 12 residues. Germline CDR1 and CDR2: MNHEY and SVGAGI. This chain's CDR3 is CASKGQPYGYTF. The DNA for the CDR3 is TGTGCCAGCAAGGGACAGCCCTATGGCTACACCTTC.

The chain couples TRBV28 to TRBJ2-1, with 7 nucleotides matching TRBD2. This CDR3 region has 15 residues. Germline lookup yields CDR1 MDHEN and CDR2 SYDVKM. The ends lost 10 bases at V and 7 bases at J; junction bases unmatched: 16. For the CDR3, the DNA is TGTGCCACCCGGGAGGTTGGTTCGGGGACGAATGAGCAGTTCTTC. Encoded protein: CATREVGSGTNEQFF.

The CDR3 DNA is TGTGCCAGTAGGCCCATCCTACAGGGGAACACTGAAGCTTTCTTT. Its protein is CASRPILQGNTEAFF. The J gene is TRBJ1-1, the V gene TRBV19; TRBD1 might be the D (6 bases). The length of the CDR3 is 15 residues. V dropped 6 bases and J dropped 1 base, with 15 bases sitting between them. The germline CDR1 and CDR2 sequences are LNHDA and SQIVND (reference sequence).

This clone appeared a few times. V and J are TRBV5-4 and TRBJ1-4; 9 positions agree with TRBD1. V dropped 5 bases and J dropped 7; count of bases not matched to a gene: 12. The CDR3 spans 16 residues. Germline assignment: CDR1 SGHNT and CDR2 YYREEE (reference sequence). The CDR3 nucleotides are TGTGCCAGCAGTGCCGGACAGGGGACCGGGGGTGAAAAACTGTTTTTT. Translation: CASSAGQGTGGEKLFF.

This clone occurred once. The chain combines TRBV28 with TRBJ1-4; 8 bases are a match to TRBD1. The junction had 8 bases not matched to a gene; V was cut back by 6 bases and J by 8 bases. From germline, CDR1 is MDHEN and CDR2 SYDVKM. The CDR3 contains 14 residues. CDR3 DNA sequence: TGTGCCAGCAGCCTAGCAGGGGGCAAGGAAAAACTGTTTTTT. Protein product: CASSLAGGKEKLFF. Drawing the rest from reference TRBV28 and TRBJ1-4, the complete variable domain is DVKVTQSSRYLVKRTGEKVFLECVQDMDHENMFWYRQDPGLGLRLIYFSYDVKMKEKGDIPEGYSVSREKKERFSLILESASTNQTSMYLCASSLAGGKEKLFFGSGTQLSVL.